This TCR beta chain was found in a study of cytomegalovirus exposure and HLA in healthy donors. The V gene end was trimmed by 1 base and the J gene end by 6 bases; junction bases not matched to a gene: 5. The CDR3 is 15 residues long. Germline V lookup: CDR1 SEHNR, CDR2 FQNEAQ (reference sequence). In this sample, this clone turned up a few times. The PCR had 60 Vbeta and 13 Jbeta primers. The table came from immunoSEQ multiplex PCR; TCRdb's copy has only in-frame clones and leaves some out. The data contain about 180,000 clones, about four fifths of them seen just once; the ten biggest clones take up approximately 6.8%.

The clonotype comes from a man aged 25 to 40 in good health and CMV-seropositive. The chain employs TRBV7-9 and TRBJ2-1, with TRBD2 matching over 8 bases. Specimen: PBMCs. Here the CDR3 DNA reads TGTGCCAGCAGCTTAGGACTAGCGTCTATCAATGAGCAGTTCTTC. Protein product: CASSLGLASINEQFF.